Given below is one TCR beta chain in context. The sample originates from a study of blood T cell repertoires in COVID-19. For the study at large: Sites across the United States, Italy and Spain contributed samples from acute and convalescent COVID-19. PBMCs, B-cell-depleted T cells, or T cells provided the cDNA or gDNA that made up the material.

The germline V gene has CDR1 DFQATT and CDR2 SNEGSKA (reference sequence). There are 14 residues in the CDR3. The V and J ends lost 3 bases and 0 bases respectively, with 11 bases between them. The authors' processing: Estimates of nucleated cell counts were drawn from the amplification of reference gene primers. Method: immunoSEQ multiplex PCR; TCRdb's copy keeps in-frame clones and lacks some. V and J calls plus clone size are reproduced from that table; the DNA served to infer D and trimming. The sample lists roughly 220,000 clones, roughly 89% occurring once. The sequence was obtained from a man aged 30 to 39 who had recovered from COVID-19. V and J are TRBV20-1 and TRBJ1-1; no clear D. Sequences were obtained from peripheral blood. CDR3 DNA: TGCAGTGCTAGTTCGGGGAGCATGAACACTGAAGCTTTCTTT. This sequence encodes CSASSGSMNTEAFF.